These 6 T cell receptor beta chains were all obtained from the same sample, sequenced in a study of blood T cell repertoires in COVID-19. Clones were read by immunoSEQ multiplex PCR, and TCRdb kept only the in-frame ones, dropping some. The sample yields 180,000 or so clones, 75% to 90% seen once. Sequenced sample: peripheral blood. Source of these receptors: a human donor with active or convalescent COVID-19. The donor label of this sample is uncertain.

The gene calls are TRBV7-2 and TRBJ2-3; TRBD2 agrees at 7 bases. Germline V lookup: CDR1 SGHTA, CDR2 FQGNSA. The CDR3 is 14 residues long. Unmatched junction bases numbered 1, after V lost 2 bases and J lost 2 bases. CDR3 sequence: CASSLSGITDTQYF. CDR3 nucleotide sequence: TGTGCCAGCAGCTTAAGCGGGATCACAGATACGCAGTATTTT. The full variable domain, with the rest looked up from reference TRBV7-2 and TRBJ2-3, is GAGVSQSPSNKVTEKGKDVELRCDPISGHTALYWYRQSLGQGLEFLIYFQGNSAPDKSGLPSDRFSAERTGGSVSTLTIQRTQQEDSAVYLCASSLSGITDTQYFGPGTRLTVL.

The chain is built from TRBV10-3 and TRBJ1-1; D call uncertain. There are 13 residues in the CDR3. Germline values: CDR1 ENHRY, CDR2 SYGVKD. V was clipped by 4 bases and J by 0 bases, with 6 bases between them. The CDR3 coding sequence is TGTGCCATCAGTGGAGGGATGAACACTGAAGCTTTCTTT. Translated, it gives CAISGGMNTEAFF.

The chain uses TRBV6-2 or TRBV6-3 and TRBJ1-1; 8 nucleotides line up with TRBD1. V shed 2 bases, J shed 3 bases, and the junction held 8 bases outside the gene matches. Germline loops: CDR1 MNHEY, CDR2 SVGEGT. This CDR3 has 16 amino acids. The CDR3 loop is CASSYTIDRGYTEAFF. The DNA of the CDR3 is TGTGCCAGCAGTTACACCATCGACAGGGGATACACTGAAGCTTTCTTT.

This chain uses TRBV27 with TRBJ1-4; tentatively, D is TRBD1 (5 bases). This CDR3 is 13 amino acids long. Between the trimmed V and J ends, which lost 5 bases and 7 bases, there was a span of 11 bases. In germline, CDR1 is MNHEY, CDR2 SMNVEV (reference sequence). The CDR3 sequence is CASSIREGEKLFF. CDR3 in DNA: TGTGCCAGCAGTATCAGGGAAGGTGAAAAACTGTTTTTT. Full variable domain (rest looked up from reference TRBV27 and TRBJ1-4): EAQVTQNPRYLITVTGKKLTVTCSQNMNHEYMSWYRQDPGLGLRQIYYSMNVEVTDKGDVPEGYKVSRKEKRNFPLILESPSPNQTSLYFCASSIREGEKLFFGSGTQLSVL.

The rearrangement uses TRBV9 and TRBJ1-2; D not certain. V shed 0 bases and J shed 8 bases, with 14 bases lying between them. CDR1 and CDR2 (germline): SGDLS, YYNGEE. The CDR3 loop spans 14 amino acids. The CDR3 sequence is CASSVAVSWEGYTF. CDR3 bases: TGTGCCAGCAGCGTAGCTGTCAGTTGGGAGGGCTACACCTTC.

The chain recombines TRBV15 with TRBJ1-3; D might be TRBD1 (5 bases). CDR3 length equals 16 residues. In germline, CDR1 is LNHNV, CDR2 YYDKDF (reference sequence). The V end was cut by 3 bases, the J end by 4 bases, with 16 bases between. The CDR3 nucleotides read TGTGCCACCAGCAGGGCGTTCTCCCAGGGAGGAAACACCATATATTTT. Its protein is CATSRAFSQGGNTIYF.